What follows are 9 T cell receptor beta chains derived from one specimen sequenced in a study of T cells in Graves' hyperthyroidism and ophthalmopathy. The source material, RNA transcripts, was used to amplify TCR beta CDR3 regions. The study used the HTBI primer set for a first-round RT-PCR of the TCR CDR3. Each CDR3 protein gets one entry after TCRdb re-called the multiplex PCR reads with MiXCR. The sample comprises about 200,000 distinct CDR3 sequences, roughly a sixth of which are singletons, and roughly 55% rests with the top ten. The material sequenced was blood. These receptors were collected from a woman aged 45-65 years with Graves' hyperthyroidism.

This clonotype was observed at least ten times. The J gene is TRBJ2-1, the V gene TRBV7-9; tentative D call: TRBD1 (6 bases). Trimming took off 7 bases at V and 0 bases at J, with 19 bases between the two ends. The CDR3 loop spans 17 amino acids. Germline V gene data show CDR1 as SEHNR and CDR2 as FQNEAQ (reference sequence). In DNA form, the CDR3 reads TGTGCCAGCACCGCCGTTTGGGACAAGAGCTCCTACAATGAGCAGTTCTTC. As protein: CASTAVWDKSSYNEQFF.

This clonotype has a count of ten or more. This chain uses TRBV7-9 with TRBJ1-1; D is uncertain. Germline loops: CDR1 SEHNR, CDR2 FQNEAQ (reference sequence). The germline V and J ends were trimmed by 0 bases and 6 bases, with 17 bases remaining between them. The CDR3 has 16 residues. This CDR3 is CASSLAPRQLSAEAFF. CDR3 bases: TGTGCCAGCAGCTTAGCGCCTCGGCAGCTTAGCGCTGAAGCTTTCTTT.

The chain employs TRBV10-3 and TRBJ1-5; D remains unclear. Trimming left V 0 bases short and J 0 bases short, with 9 bases between. Per germline, CDR1 ENHRY and CDR2 SYGVKD. This CDR3 comprises 16 residues. The CDR3 DNA sequence: TGTGCCATCAGTGAGTCGCCGGGGAATAGCAATCAGCCCCAGCATTTT. This encodes CAISESPGNSNQPQHF.

The chain joins TRBV4-2 to TRBJ1-6; unclear D gene. The germline V gene encodes CDR1 LGHNA and CDR2 YNFKEQ. The CDR3 runs to 12 residues. The V end lost 1 base, the J end lost 8 bases, and 3 bases lay between the germline ends. The CDR3 sequence: CASSQADSPLHF. The CDR3 DNA reads as TGTGCCAGCAGCCAAGCGGATTCACCCCTCCACTTT.

This clonotype has just a few counts. The chain couples TRBV20-1 to TRBJ2-1, with D maybe TRBD2 (6 bases). Germline V gene lookup returns CDR1 DFQATT and CDR2 SNEGSKA (reference sequence). Trimming shortened V by 3 bases and J by 8 bases, and 11 bases separated the two germline ends. This CDR3 contains 12 residues. CDR3 coding DNA: TGCAGTGCTAGCGGGGGACTGGATGAGCAGTTCTTC. It yields the protein CSASGGLDEQFF.

This clonotype was seen more than once but under ten times. The chain has TRBV11-2 and TRBJ2-7; possible D gene TRBD2, 6 bases. Trimming shortened V by 2 bases and J by 3 bases, and 17 bases separated the two germline ends. CDR3 length: 16 amino acids. Germline loops: CDR1 SGHAT, CDR2 FQNNGV. Written as DNA, the CDR3 is TGTGCCAGCAGCTTAAGGGGCCGGGACTCGTTCTACGAGCAGTACTTC. Residues: CASSLRGRDSFYEQYF.

This clonotype was seen ten or more times. The rearrangement joins TRBV6-1 to TRBJ1-2; D possibly corresponds to TRBD1 (5 bases). The V end lost 7 bases, the J end lost 6 bases, and 15 bases lay between the germline ends. The CDR3 runs 13 residues. From germline, CDR1 is MNHNS and CDR2 SASEGT. The CDR3 loop reads CASKPPAGNGYTF. The DNA of the CDR3 is TGTGCCAGCAAACCCCCTGCAGGGAATGGCTACACCTTC.

Ten or more counts support this clonotype. The V call is TRBV5-1, the J call TRBJ1-1; 7 bases are a match to TRBD1. CDR1 is SGHRS and CDR2 is YFSETQ in the germline V gene. This CDR3 contains 12 residues. Losses at the gene ends were 0 bases for V and 11 bases for J; bases not matched to a gene: 4. The CDR3 nucleotides are TGCGCCAGCAGCTTGGCCCAGGGGGGGGCTTTCTTT. Its translation: CASSLAQGGAFF.

This clonotype was counted once. This CDR3 reads CASSPGGDLLYGYTF. CDR3 sequence (DNA): TGCGCCAGCAGCCCCGGGGGGGACCTCCTTTATGGCTACACCTTC. The rearrangement joins TRBV5-1 to TRBJ1-2, with D perhaps TRBD1 (5 bases). The CDR3 totals 15 residues. The V gene's germline CDR1 is SGHRS and CDR2 YFSETQ. V was trimmed by 4 bases and J by 5 bases, leaving 18 bases between them.